This T cell receptor beta chain was recovered during a study of blood T cell repertoires in COVID-19. Study context: The samples span acute and convalescent COVID-19 from the United States, Italy and Spain. T cells, B-cell-depleted T cells, or PBMCs provided the cDNA or gDNA that served as material.

In the original processing: Reference gene primer amplification gave nucleated cell count estimates. Produced via immunoSEQ multiplex PCR; TCRdb's table is partial and in-frame only. That table is the source of V, J and clone size, and D and trimming were worked out from the DNA. The table has some 250,000 clones, about 86% seen once. The CDR3 totals 15 residues. Germline CDR1 and CDR2: MNHEY and SVGAGI. With V trimmed by 4 bases and J by 0 bases, 1 base remained unmatched. This TCR derives from a man aged 30-40 years with active or convalescent COVID-19. This rearrangement joins TRBV6-5 to TRBJ2-2; 8 bases are a match to TRBD2. Sequencing input: peripheral blood. The CDR3 nucleotides are TGTGCCAGCAGTTCGGGGGGGGCGAACACCGGGGAGCTGTTTTTT. This codes for CASSSGGANTGELFF.